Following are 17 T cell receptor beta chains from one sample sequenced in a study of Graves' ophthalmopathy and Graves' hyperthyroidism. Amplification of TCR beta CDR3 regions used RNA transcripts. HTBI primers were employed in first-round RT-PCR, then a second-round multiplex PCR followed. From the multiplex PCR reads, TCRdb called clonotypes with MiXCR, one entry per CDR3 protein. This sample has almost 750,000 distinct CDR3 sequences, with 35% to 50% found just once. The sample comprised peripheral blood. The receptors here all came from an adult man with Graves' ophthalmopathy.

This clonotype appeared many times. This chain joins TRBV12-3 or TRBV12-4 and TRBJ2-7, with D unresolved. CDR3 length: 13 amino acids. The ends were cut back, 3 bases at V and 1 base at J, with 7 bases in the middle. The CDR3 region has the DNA TGTGCCAGCAGTTTGAGCAATTCCTACGAGCAGTACTTC. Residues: CASSLSNSYEQYF.

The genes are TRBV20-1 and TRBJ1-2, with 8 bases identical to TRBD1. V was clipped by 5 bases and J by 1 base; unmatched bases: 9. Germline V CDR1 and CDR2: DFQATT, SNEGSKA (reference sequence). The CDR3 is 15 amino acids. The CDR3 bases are TGCAGTGCTCTCGGAGGGACAGGCCATAACTATGGCTACACCTTC. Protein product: CSALGGTGHNYGYTF.

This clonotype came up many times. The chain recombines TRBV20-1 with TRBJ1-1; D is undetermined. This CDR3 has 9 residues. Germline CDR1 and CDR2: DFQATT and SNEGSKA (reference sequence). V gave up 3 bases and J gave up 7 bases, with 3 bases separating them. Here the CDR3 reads CSASVEAFF. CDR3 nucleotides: TGCAGTGCTAGCGTTGAAGCTTTCTTT.

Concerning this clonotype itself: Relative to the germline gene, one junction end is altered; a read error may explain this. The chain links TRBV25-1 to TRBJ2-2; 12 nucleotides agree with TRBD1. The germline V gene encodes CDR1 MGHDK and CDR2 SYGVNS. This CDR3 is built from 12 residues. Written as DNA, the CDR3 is TGTGCCAGCAGCGTAACGGGACAGGGGGCGAGGTTC. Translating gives CASSVTGQGARF.

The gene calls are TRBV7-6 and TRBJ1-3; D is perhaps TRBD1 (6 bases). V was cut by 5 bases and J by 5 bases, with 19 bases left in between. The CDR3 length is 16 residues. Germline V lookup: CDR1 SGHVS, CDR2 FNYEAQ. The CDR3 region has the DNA TGTGCCAGCAGCCCATTCACAGGGAGGTCAAGAAACACCATATATTTT. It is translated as CASSPFTGRSRNTIYF.

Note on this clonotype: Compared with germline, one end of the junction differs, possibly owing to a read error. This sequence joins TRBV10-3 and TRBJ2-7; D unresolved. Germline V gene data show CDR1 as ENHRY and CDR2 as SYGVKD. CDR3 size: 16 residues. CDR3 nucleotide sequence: TGTGCCAGCAGTGAAGCTCGGCCCCGAGTCAAACCCGAGCAGTACTTC. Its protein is CASSEARPRVKPEQYF.

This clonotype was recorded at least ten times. This CDR3 is CASSEGNVPPYEQYF. CDR3 coding DNA: TGTGCCAGCAGTGAAGGGAACGTCCCCCCCTACGAGCAGTACTTC. The V gene is TRBV25-1, the J gene TRBJ2-7; the D is unclear. The CDR3 contains 15 residues. CDR1 is MGHDK and CDR2 is SYGVNS in the germline V gene. V gave up 2 bases and J gave up 2 bases, with 13 bases separating them.

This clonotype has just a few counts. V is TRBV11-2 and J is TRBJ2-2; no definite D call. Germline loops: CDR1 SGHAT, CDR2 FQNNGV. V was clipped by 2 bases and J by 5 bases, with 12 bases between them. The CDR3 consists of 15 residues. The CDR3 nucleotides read TGTGCCAGCAGCTTAAAAGGGTCAGCTACCGGGGAGCTGTTTTTT. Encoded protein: CASSLKGSATGELFF.

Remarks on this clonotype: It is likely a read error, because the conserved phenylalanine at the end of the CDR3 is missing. The CDR3 nucleotides read TGTGTCAGCAGTGTCCGACAGGGGACAACTAATGAAAAACTGTTTATT. Protein: CVSSVRQGTTNEKLFI. J is TRBJ1-4 and V is TRBV25-1; 8 bases are shared with TRBD1. CDR3 size: 16 residues. Germline-derived CDR1 and CDR2 are MGHDK and SYGVNS.

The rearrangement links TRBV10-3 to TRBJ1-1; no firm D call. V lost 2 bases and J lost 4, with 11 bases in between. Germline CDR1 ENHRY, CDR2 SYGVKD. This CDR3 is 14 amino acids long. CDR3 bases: TGTGCCATCAGTGAGGGGGTTGTTGGCACTGAAGCTTTCTTT. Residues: CAISEGVVGTEAFF.

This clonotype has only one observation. The CDR3 bases are TGTGCCAGCAGCCAATCCTCCGGTCCCACTGAAGCTTTCTTT. Translating it yields CASSQSSGPTEAFF. The V call is TRBV14, the J call TRBJ1-1; D gene unclear. Trimming shortened V by 2 bases and J by 4 bases, and 11 bases separated the two germline ends. The CDR3 is made up of 14 amino acids. Germline loops: CDR1 SGHDN, CDR2 FVKESK. The full variable domain, its missing parts supplied by reference TRBV14 and TRBJ1-1, is EAGVTQFPSHSVIEKGQTVTLRCDPISGHDNLYWYRRVMGKEIKFLLHFVKESKQDESGMPNNRFLAERTGGTYSTLKVQPAELEDSGVYFCASSQSSGPTEAFFGQGTRLTVV.

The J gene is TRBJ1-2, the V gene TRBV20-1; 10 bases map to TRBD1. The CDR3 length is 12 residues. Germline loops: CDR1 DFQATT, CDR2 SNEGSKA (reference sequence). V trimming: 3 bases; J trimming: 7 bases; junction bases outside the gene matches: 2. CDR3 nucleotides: TGCAGTGCTAGCGGGACAGGGGTTGGCTACACCTTC. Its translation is CSASGTGVGYTF.

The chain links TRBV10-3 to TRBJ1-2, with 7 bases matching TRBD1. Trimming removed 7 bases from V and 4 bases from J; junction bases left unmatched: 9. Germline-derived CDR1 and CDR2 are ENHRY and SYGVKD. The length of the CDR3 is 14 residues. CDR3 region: CAIKRTGAIYGYTF. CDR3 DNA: TGTGCCATCAAGAGAACAGGGGCGATCTATGGCTACACCTTC.

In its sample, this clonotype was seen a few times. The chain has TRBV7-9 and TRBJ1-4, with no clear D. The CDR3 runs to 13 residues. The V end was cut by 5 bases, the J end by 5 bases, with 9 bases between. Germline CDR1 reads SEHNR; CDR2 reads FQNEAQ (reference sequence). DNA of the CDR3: TGTGCCAGCAGCCAAGGACCGAATGAAAAACTGTTTTTT. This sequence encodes CASSQGPNEKLFF.

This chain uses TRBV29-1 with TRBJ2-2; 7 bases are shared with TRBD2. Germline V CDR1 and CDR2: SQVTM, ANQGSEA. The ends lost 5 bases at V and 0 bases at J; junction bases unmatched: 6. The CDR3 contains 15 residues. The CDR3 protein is CSVRSSGPNTGELFF. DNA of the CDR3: TGCAGCGTTAGGTCTAGCGGACCGAACACCGGGGAGCTGTTTTTT.

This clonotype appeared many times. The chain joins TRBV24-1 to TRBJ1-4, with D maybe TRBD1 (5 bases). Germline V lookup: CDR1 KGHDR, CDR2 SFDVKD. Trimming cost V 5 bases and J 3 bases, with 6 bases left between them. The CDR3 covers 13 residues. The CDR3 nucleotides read TGTGCCACCAGTGGACAGCCTAATGAAAAACTGTTTTTT. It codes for CATSGQPNEKLFF.

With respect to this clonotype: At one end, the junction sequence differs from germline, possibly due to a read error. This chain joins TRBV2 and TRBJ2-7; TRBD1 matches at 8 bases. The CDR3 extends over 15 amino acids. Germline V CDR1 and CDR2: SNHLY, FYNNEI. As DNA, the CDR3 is TGTGTCAGCAGCCCCGGACAGGGTAGCACAGATACGCAGTACTTC. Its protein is CVSSPGQGSTDTQYF.